The present T cell receptor beta chain was sequenced within a study of shared clonotypes between healthy human individuals. Whole-study findings and limits: A handful of donors showed sharing of about 4.6% of naive CD4 clonotypes. Researchers found naive subsets generally carried larger estimated richness than memory subsets.

Details on this clone: The antigen is undetermined.

Genomic DNA per cell subset filled all wells of several immunoSEQ plates. Generated by immunoSEQ multiplex PCR, the TCRdb table keeps only in-frame clones and is missing some. In the table there are about 1.9 million clones, just over 90% of which are singletons. CD45RO negativity and positive selection for CCR7 defined naive CD8 cells, a population that excluded terminally differentiated effector memory CD45RA+ cells. The material sequenced was naive CD8+ T cells from PBMCs. The receptor was derived from a young man in good health. Some clones in this sample may be carry-over from other donors' samples.

CDR3 nucleotides: TGTGCCAGCTCACCGCCGGGACTAGCGGGAGTAAACCCCGGGGAGCTGTTTTTT. Amino acids: CASSPPGLAGVNPGELFF. V usage is TRBV18 and J usage is TRBJ2-2, with 14 bases aligning to TRBD2. This CDR3 is 18 amino acids long. V trimming: 3 bases; J trimming: 6 bases; junction bases outside the gene matches: 9. Looked up from germline, CDR1 is KGHSH and CDR2 is LQKENI.